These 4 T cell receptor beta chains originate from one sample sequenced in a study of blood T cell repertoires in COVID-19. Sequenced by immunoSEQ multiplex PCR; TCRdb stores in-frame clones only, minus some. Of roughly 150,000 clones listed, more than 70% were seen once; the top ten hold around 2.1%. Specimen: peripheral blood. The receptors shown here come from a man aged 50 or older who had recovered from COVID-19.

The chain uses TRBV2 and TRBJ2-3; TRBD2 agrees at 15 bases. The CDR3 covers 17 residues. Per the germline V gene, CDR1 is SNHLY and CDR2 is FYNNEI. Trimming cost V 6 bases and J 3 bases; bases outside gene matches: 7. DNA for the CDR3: TGTGCCAGCAGAGGACTAGCGGGAGGGCGGCGGACAGATACGCAGTATTTT. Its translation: CASRGLAGGRRTDTQYF.

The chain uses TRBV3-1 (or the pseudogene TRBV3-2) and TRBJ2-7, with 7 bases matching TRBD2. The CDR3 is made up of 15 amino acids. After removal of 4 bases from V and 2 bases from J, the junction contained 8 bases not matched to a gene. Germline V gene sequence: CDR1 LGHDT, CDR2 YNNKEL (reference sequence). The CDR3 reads CASSRGLEPAYEQYF. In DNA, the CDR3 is TGTGCCAGCAGCCGAGGACTAGAACCCGCCTACGAGCAGTACTTC.

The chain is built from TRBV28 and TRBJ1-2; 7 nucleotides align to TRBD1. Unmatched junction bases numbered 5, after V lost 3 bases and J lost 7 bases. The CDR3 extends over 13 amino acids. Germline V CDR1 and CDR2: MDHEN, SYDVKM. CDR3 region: CASSFQGVGGYTF. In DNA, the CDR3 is TGTGCCAGCAGTTTCCAGGGGGTAGGTGGCTACACCTTC.

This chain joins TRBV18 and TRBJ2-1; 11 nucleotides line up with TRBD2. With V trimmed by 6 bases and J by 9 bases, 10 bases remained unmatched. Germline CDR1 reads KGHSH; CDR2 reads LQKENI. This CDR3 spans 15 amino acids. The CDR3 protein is CASSPTSGSYSEQFF. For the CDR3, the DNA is TGTGCCAGCTCGCCAACTAGCGGGAGTTATTCTGAGCAGTTCTTC.